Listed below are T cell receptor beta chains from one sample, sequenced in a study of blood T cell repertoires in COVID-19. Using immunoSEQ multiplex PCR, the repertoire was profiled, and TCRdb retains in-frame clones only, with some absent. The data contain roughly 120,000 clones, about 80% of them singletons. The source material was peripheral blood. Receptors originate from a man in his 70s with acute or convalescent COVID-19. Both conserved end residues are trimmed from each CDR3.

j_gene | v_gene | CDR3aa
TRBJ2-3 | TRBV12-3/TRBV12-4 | ASSSFTDTQY
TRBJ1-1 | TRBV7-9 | ASSVGDRVMTEAF
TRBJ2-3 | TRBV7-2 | ASSHGVSNTDTQY
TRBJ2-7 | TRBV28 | ASSWTSGSMLSEQY
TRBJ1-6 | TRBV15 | ATSERTGGYSPLH
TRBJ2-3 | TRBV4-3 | ASSQERGRSDTQY
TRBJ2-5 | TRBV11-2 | ASSLGPGRHQETQY
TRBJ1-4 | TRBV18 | ASSPPSRDRGKLF
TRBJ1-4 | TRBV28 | ASSPGDRGVEKLF
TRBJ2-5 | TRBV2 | ASTSEGQETQY
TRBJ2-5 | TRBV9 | ASSPGGLPGGETQY
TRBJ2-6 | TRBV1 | TSSQDNQGEEAANVLT
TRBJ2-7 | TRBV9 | ASSPRYGSYEQY
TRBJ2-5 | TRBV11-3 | ASSFGRDPGGETQY
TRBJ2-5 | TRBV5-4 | ASSSTRQGRETQY
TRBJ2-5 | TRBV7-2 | ASSLYQAAGYQETQY
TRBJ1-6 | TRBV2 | ASTGEMGLASPLH
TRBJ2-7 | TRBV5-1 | ASSLRQGADEQY
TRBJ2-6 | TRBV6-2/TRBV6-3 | ASSYKNWGRGNPGANVLT
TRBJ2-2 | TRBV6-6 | ASSLSGGGAGTGELF
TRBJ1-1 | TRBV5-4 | ASSLGPGQGAVMNTEAF
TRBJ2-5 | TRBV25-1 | ASSEYRGDQETQY
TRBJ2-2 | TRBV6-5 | ASSYNSYTGELF
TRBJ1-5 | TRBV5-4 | ASSTTGDGDQPQH
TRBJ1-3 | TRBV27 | ASSQGASSGNTIY
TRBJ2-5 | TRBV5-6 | ASSDGTEGLLGTQY
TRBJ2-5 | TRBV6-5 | ASSPRGGPPETQY
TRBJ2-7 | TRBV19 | ASSIGTSGFSYEQY
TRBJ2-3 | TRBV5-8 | ASSLQGAWSTDTQY
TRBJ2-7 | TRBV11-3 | ASSLLYSYEQY
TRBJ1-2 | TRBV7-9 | ASSSTISTKGYT
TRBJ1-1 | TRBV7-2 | ASSLVAVVNTEAF